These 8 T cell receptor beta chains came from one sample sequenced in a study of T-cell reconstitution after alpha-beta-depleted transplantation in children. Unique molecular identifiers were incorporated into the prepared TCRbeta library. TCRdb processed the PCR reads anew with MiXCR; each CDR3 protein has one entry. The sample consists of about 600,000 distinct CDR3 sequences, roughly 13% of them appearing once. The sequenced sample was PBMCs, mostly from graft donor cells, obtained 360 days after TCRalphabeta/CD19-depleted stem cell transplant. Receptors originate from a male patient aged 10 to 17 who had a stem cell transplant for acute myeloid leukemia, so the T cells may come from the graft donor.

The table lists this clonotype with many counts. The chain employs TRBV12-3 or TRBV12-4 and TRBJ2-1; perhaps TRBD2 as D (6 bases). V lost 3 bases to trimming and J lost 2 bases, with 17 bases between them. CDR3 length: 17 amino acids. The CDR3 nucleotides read TGTGCCAGCAGTTTTGGGGGACTCACCACCCCCTACAATGAGCAGTTCTTC. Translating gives CASSFGGLTTPYNEQFF.

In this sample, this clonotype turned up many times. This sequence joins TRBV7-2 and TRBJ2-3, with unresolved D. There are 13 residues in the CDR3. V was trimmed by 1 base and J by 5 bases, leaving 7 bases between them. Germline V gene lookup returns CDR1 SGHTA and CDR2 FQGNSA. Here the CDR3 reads CASSLDLRDTQYF. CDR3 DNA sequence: TGTGCCAGCAGCTTAGACCTTCGAGATACGCAGTATTTT.

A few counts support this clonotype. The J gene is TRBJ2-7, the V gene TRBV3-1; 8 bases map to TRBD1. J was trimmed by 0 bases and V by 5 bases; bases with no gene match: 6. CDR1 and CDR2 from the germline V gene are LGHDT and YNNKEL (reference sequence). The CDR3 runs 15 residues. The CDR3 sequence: CASSSRRGPSYEQYF. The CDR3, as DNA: TGTGCCAGCAGCTCTCGCAGGGGGCCCTCCTACGAGCAGTACTTC.

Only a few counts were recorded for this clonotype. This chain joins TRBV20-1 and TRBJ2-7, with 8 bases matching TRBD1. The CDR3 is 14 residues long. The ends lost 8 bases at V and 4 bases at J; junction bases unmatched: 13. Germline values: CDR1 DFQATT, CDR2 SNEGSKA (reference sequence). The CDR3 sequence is CSSYVGRGLYEQYF. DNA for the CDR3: TGCAGTTCATACGTGGGCAGGGGGCTTTACGAGCAGTACTTC.

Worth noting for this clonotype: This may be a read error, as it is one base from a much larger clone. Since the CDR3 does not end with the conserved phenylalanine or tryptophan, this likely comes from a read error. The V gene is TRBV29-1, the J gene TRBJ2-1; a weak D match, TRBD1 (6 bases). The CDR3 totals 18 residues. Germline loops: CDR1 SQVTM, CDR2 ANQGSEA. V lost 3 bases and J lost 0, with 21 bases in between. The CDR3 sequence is CSVDGQTLTGISYNEQFC. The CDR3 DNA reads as TGCAGCGTTGATGGACAGACCTTAACGGGAATCTCCTACAATGAGCAGTTCTGC.

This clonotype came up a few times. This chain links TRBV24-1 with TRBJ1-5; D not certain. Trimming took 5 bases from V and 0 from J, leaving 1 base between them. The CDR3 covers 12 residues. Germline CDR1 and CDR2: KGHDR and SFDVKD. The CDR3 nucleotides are TGTGCCACCAGTGGTAGCAATCAGCCCCAGCATTTT. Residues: CATSGSNQPQHF.

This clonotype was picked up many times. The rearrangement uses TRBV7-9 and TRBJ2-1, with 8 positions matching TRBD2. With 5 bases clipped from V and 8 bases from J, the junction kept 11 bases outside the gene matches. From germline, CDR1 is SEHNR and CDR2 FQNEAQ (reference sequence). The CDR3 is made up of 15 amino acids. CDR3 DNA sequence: TGTGCCAGCAGCCCCCGCTCGATACTAGCGGATGAGCAGTTCTTC. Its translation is CASSPRSILADEQFF.

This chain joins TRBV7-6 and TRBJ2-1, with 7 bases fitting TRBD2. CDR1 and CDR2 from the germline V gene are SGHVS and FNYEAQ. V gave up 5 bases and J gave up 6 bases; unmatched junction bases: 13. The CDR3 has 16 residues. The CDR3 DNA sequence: TGTGCCAGCAGCCCCGAGGCGGCGGCTAGCGGCAATGAGCAGTTCTTC. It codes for CASSPEAAASGNEQFF. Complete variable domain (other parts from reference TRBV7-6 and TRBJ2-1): GAGVSQSPRYKVTKRGQDVALRCDPISGHVSLYWYRQALGQGPEFLTYFNYEAQQDKSGLPNDRFSAERPEGSISTLTIQRTEQRDSAMYRCASSPEAAASGNEQFFGPGTRLTVL.